A single TCR beta chain is shown here with its context. Its binding antigen is unknown. Nothing much larger sits one base from this clone, and base qualities are not available. This sample is drawn from a study of T cells after yellow fever vaccination (dated by TCRdb to between 2018 and 2020). General notes on the study: The SMART-Seq v4 Ultra Low Input RNA kit was used to prepare libraries from fractions with low cell numbers. Two healthy male donors, one aged 18 to 30 and one aged 30 to 40 years, were included in the cohort. To follow T-cell clones before and after primary and booster YFV17D yellow fever vaccination, bulk TCR alpha and beta repertoires were sequenced over time. Blood was collected at multiple timepoints before and after primary and secondary immunization, and bulk PBMC replicates and cell subsets were isolated. Findings and caveats that apply to the study as a whole: Because the study included only a couple of donors, the extent to which the findings can be generalized is limited. A small fraction of clonotypes showed up in both the CD4 and CD8 compartments, probably as a result of convergent recombination. Computational filtering was required because FACS-sorted repertoires could contain abundant contaminating clonotypes from the bulk population. Compared with the primary T-cell response, the secondary T-cell response was weaker but faster, peaking on day 5 rather than day 15. After the booster, most of the clones that had expanded following primary vaccination were detected again (just under 97% of CD4 and 80% to 90% of CD8), which suggests that memory was broadly maintained.

The CDR3 has 17 amino acids, counting the end cysteine and phenylalanine. CDR3 DNA is the only sequence kept; it has 51 bases, read in frame from the first base. V is cut by 4 bases and J by 4 bases, and the space between the germline ends is 20 bases. CDR1 and CDR2, looked up from the germline V gene, are SGHNT and YENEEA. The sample's treatment or condition label is to be understood as: live attenuated yellow fever vaccine strain. Two biological replicates of bulk PBMCs were collected at each blood-draw timepoint. A standard Ficoll-Paque protocol was used to isolate PBMCs from peripheral blood. TriZol was used to extract RNA from bulk PBMCs, from CD4 and CD8 fractions, and from dextramer-positive and dextramer-negative fractions. TCR cDNA was made using 5'RACE template switching, a step that added a universal primer site and unique molecular identifiers. cDNA synthesis was primed from both the TCR alpha and TCR beta constant segments. Library amplification involved two PCR steps, and the second step added sample barcodes and sequencing adapters. Sequencing of libraries was done on Illumina HiSeq 2500 (2x100 bp) or NovaSeq (2x150 bp). The paper's processing steps were these. MIGEC handled demultiplexing of reads and collapsing into UMI consensus sequences, while MiXCR performed V(D)J alignment. Vaccine-responding clonotypes were defined with edgeR using replicate PBMC samples, requiring FDR below 0.01 and a log2 fold change above 5 up to day 15. Bulk clonotypes were assigned CD4 or CD8 identity according to which sequenced CD4 or CD8 repertoire held them at higher abundance. TCRdb passed the public sequencing reads through fastp at Q25 and MiXCR, retaining productive beta sequences. One record per CDR3 amino acid sequence lists the most common genes and DNA. In this record, the V and J calls reflect TCRdb's handling and not the investigators' own analysis. For this sample the table gives 500,000 to 650,000 distinct CDR3 sequences, of which more than 9% were detected only once. The ten most abundant clones make up more than 12% of the sample.

The source is a man under 40 who received the YFV17D yellow fever vaccine. Here the sequenced sample was PBMCs, taken on the day of the yellow fever booster vaccination. The rearrangement joined TRBV11-3 to TRBJ2-1; TRBD2 is a weak D gene call, 7 bases matching. The CDR3 protein is CASSSKRTAGPYNEQFF. The sequenced DNA: TGTGCCAGCAGCTCAAAAAGGACAGCGGGACCATACAATGAGCAGTTCTTC.